Listed below are T cell receptor beta chains from one sample, sequenced in a study of cytomegalovirus exposure and HLA in healthy donors. Libraries were prepared by immunoSEQ multiplex PCR; TCRdb keeps only in-frame clonotypes and omits some of them. Listed are around 100,000 clones; 3% to 4% falls within the top ten. The sequenced sample was PBMCs. All receptors come from a woman aged 25 to 39 in good health and CMV-seronegative. Both conserved end residues are trimmed from each CDR3.

J gene: TRBJ2-1
V gene: TRBV9
CDR3 protein: ASSARLAEYNEQF

J gene: TRBJ2-6
V gene: TRBV5-8
CDR3 protein: ASSLAWGLAGSGANVLT

J gene: TRBJ2-1
V gene: TRBV11-3
CDR3 protein: ASSLGASNEQF

J gene: TRBJ1-5
V gene: TRBV7-8
CDR3 protein: ASSLSTGINQPQH

J gene: TRBJ2-7
V gene: TRBV7-9
CDR3 protein: ASSLGPGEQY

J gene: TRBJ1-2
V gene: TRBV18
CDR3 protein: ASSRTEDRSFYGYT

J gene: TRBJ1-2
V gene: TRBV9
CDR3 protein: ASSGPGVYGYT

J gene: TRBJ1-1
V gene: TRBV7-3
CDR3 protein: ASSRGQTNTEAF

J gene: TRBJ1-4
V gene: TRBV5-6
CDR3 protein: ASSLLSQGEKLF

J gene: TRBJ2-7
V gene: TRBV5-4
CDR3 protein: ASSLGQGGQY

J gene: TRBJ2-1
V gene: TRBV4-2
CDR3 protein: ASSLGSMAGIHDEQF

J gene: TRBJ1-2
V gene: TRBV6-5
CDR3 protein: ASSYGTGQGYRGYT

J gene: TRBJ2-1
V gene: TRBV6-5
CDR3 protein: ASSTQREGYNEQF

J gene: TRBJ2-7
V gene: TRBV6-1
CDR3 protein: ASSVNRDPPYEQY

J gene: TRBJ2-5
V gene: TRBV2
CDR3 protein: ASSEDRQETQY

J gene: TRBJ1-2
V gene: TRBV4-2
CDR3 protein: ASSPPSGGLDYGYT

J gene: TRBJ1-5
V gene: TRBV7-9
CDR3 protein: ASSPGLSNQPQH

J gene: TRBJ2-3
V gene: TRBV5-6
CDR3 protein: ASSFLQPSTDTQY

J gene: TRBJ2-7
V gene: TRBV29-1
CDR3 protein: SVEGSGDVAYEQY

J gene: TRBJ1-1
V gene: TRBV15
CDR3 protein: ATSRDRVTEAF